This entry lists 21 T cell receptor beta chains sequenced from one sample in a study of spatial heterogeneity in lung cancer. Each CDR3 protein is one row after TCRdb ran MiXCR on the 5' RACE reads. The sample contains under 7,500 distinct CDR3 sequences, around 7% of which appear only once. The time point: sample taken at primary tumor resection. Sequencing of whole RNA from tumor, nontumor lung or frozen PBMC involved no sorting. This specimen consisted of PBMCs, obtained at surgery. The receptors stem from a male donor with early-stage non-small cell lung cancer.

This clonotype was detected many times. Because the library targeted alpha chains, this beta chain is an off-target read whose size means little. CDR3 DNA: TGCGCCAGCAGCTTTAACTCGGGACTAGCCAATGAGCAGTTCTTC. This encodes CASSFNSGLANEQFF. V is TRBV5-1 and J is TRBJ2-1; TRBD2 matches 9 bases. This CDR3 spans 15 amino acids. V shed 2 bases and J 6 bases; nucleotides not matched to a gene: 6. CDR1 and CDR2 from the germline V gene are SGHRS and YFSETQ.

On this clonotype itself: With the library built for alpha chains, this beta chain is off target and its frequency is not meaningful. The genes are TRBV6-6 and TRBJ2-7, with D possibly being TRBD1 or TRBD2 (5 bases each). The germline V and J ends were trimmed by 7 bases and 6 bases, with 19 bases remaining between them. Per germline, CDR1 MNHNY and CDR2 SVGAGI (reference sequence). This CDR3 has 14 residues. The CDR3 sequence is CASTSSTAALEQYF. CDR3 sequence (DNA): TGTGCCAGCACCTCCTCGACAGCGGCCCTCGAGCAGTACTTC.

About this clonotype itself: This beta chain is a stray read from a library made for alpha chains; its abundance is not meaningful. V and J are TRBV6-6 and TRBJ2-5, with D perhaps matching TRBD1 (5 bases). Trimming removed 4 bases at V and 1 base at J, with 7 bases between. The germline V gene has CDR1 MNHNY and CDR2 SVGAGI (reference sequence). The length of the CDR3 is 13 residues. CDR3 bases: TGTGCCAGCAGTTGGGGCCTCCAAGAGACCCAGTACTTC. It specifies CASSWGLQETQYF.

A few counts support this clonotype. Found in a library prepared for alpha chains, this beta chain is an off-target read, and its abundance has little meaning. This chain uses TRBV6-5 with TRBJ1-1, with 8 bases lining up with TRBD1. The CDR3 contains 17 residues. Germline V gene data show CDR1 as MNHEY and CDR2 as SVGAGI. Trimming cost V 7 bases and J 4 bases; bases outside gene matches: 17. The CDR3 coding sequence is TGTGCCAGCACCCCCGGAGCAGGGGGCGTTGGGGGCACTGAAGCTTTCTTT. Its protein product is CASTPGAGGVGGTEAFF.

This clonotype was seen many times. This beta chain came through as a stray read in a library set up for alpha chains, and its size says little. The chain carries TRBV5-5 and TRBJ1-1; 8 bases are shared with TRBD1. This CDR3 has 17 amino acids. V lost 4 bases, J lost 6 bases, and 17 bases stayed unmatched. Germline values: CDR1 SGHKS, CDR2 YYEKEE (reference sequence). CDR3 in DNA: TGTGCCAGCAGCCGAAGCGGGACAGGCTATAGTGGCGCTGAAGCTTTCTTT. It yields the protein CASSRSGTGYSGAEAFF.

This clonotype came up a few times. For a library built for alpha chains, this beta chain is a stray read; little rests on its size. This chain uses TRBV12-3 or TRBV12-4 with TRBJ1-2, with D possibly matching TRBD1 (5 bases). The CDR3 totals 15 residues. Trimming pared 1 base from V and 4 bases from J, leaving 13 bases between. CDR3 nucleotides: TGTGCCAGCAGTTTAGGGGGGTATCCGCCCTATGGCTACACCTTC. Translated: CASSLGGYPPYGYTF.

Ten or more counts support this clonotype. Since it is a stray read in a library aimed at alpha chains, this beta chain has a size that is not meaningful. This rearrangement joins TRBV4-1 to TRBJ1-2; 10 bases match TRBD1. J gave up 5 bases and V 3 bases, and 9 bases lay outside the gene matches. The CDR3 is made up of 16 amino acids. Germline V gives CDR1 MGHRA, CDR2 YSYEKL. The chain's CDR3 is CASSHEGTGAWYGYTF. CDR3 sequence (DNA): TGCGCCAGCAGCCACGAAGGGACAGGGGCCTGGTATGGCTACACCTTC.

Ten or more counts support this clonotype. The library was built for alpha chains, so this beta chain is an off-target read and its size means little. The CDR3 is CSAGGQDRSNQPQHF. The CDR3 coding sequence is TGCAGTGCTGGCGGACAGGATCGCAGCAATCAGCCCCAGCATTTT. The chain has TRBV20-1 and TRBJ1-5, with TRBD1 identical over 7 bases. V shed 5 bases, J shed 1 base, and the junction held 8 bases outside the gene matches. The CDR3 is 15 residues long. Germline V gene sequence: CDR1 DFQATT, CDR2 SNEGSKA (reference sequence).

This clonotype appeared many times. The size of this beta chain means little, since it is a stray read in a library made for alpha chains. The CDR3 sequence is CASSLDSGTDTQYF. The CDR3 coding sequence is TGCGCCAGCAGCTTGGACTCAGGGACAGATACGCAGTATTTT. The rearrangement uses TRBV5-1 and TRBJ2-3, with D possibly TRBD1 on 5 matching bases. Germline V lookup: CDR1 SGHRS, CDR2 YFSETQ. This CDR3 is built from 14 residues. V was cut by 0 bases and J by 3 bases, with 8 bases left in between.

This clonotype has a count of ten or more. The library was built for alpha chains, so this beta chain is an off-target read and its size means little. This chain links TRBV6-5 with TRBJ2-2; 7 nucleotides match TRBD2. Looked up from germline, CDR1 is MNHEY and CDR2 is SVGAGI. This CDR3 has 14 residues. After removal of 6 bases from V and 1 base from J, the junction contained 2 bases not matched to a gene. CDR3 DNA: TGTGCCAGCAGGCAGCGGGGGAACACCGGGGAGCTGTTTTTT. Protein product: CASRQRGNTGELFF.

This clonotype appeared many times. This beta chain was picked up by a library intended for alpha chains and is off target, so its count carries little meaning. This sequence joins TRBV7-6 and TRBJ1-1; no reliable D call. The V gene lost 5 bases and the J gene lost 11 bases, with 15 bases spanning the gap. CDR3 length: 12 amino acids. Looked up from germline, CDR1 is SGHVS and CDR2 is FNYEAQ. CDR3 sequence reads: CASSQSPGMAFF. The CDR3 coding sequence is TGTGCCAGCAGCCAGTCTCCGGGGATGGCTTTCTTT.

This clonotype was observed many times. Found in a library prepared for alpha chains, this beta chain is an off-target read, and its abundance has little meaning. The chain joins TRBV19 to TRBJ2-7, with a possible D match to TRBD2 (5 bases). The germline V and J ends were trimmed by 8 bases and 5 bases, with 16 bases remaining between them. There are 13 residues in the CDR3. The germline V gene encodes CDR1 LNHDA and CDR2 SQIVND (reference sequence). The CDR3 sequence: CASSVWRPNEQYV. CDR3 nucleotide sequence: TGTGCCAGTTCCGTTTGGAGGCCTAACGAGCAGTACGTC.

On this clonotype itself: Since it is a stray read in a library aimed at alpha chains, this beta chain has a size that is not meaningful. For the CDR3, the DNA is TGTGCCAGTCAGCCCTTAGACAGGGCGAACACTGAAGCTTTCTTT. It codes for CASQPLDRANTEAFF. The chain combines TRBV19 with TRBJ1-1; 7 bases agree with TRBD1. V dropped 8 bases and J dropped 1; count of bases not matched to a gene: 10. Looked up from germline, CDR1 is LNHDA and CDR2 is SQIVND (reference sequence). CDR3 size: 15 residues.

Only a few counts were recorded for this clonotype. Found in a library prepared for alpha chains, this beta chain is an off-target read, and its abundance has little meaning. The V gene is TRBV28, the J gene TRBJ2-1; D is uncertain. V was cut by 6 bases and J by 2 bases, with 20 bases left in between. The CDR3 is made up of 17 amino acids. From germline, CDR1 is MDHEN and CDR2 SYDVKM. The CDR3 DNA sequence: TGTGCCAGCAGCCGCCCTAGGACCATCTCGCCCTACAATGAGCAGTTCTTC. Protein: CASSRPRTISPYNEQFF.

This clonotype was recorded at least ten times. The library was prepared for alpha chains; this beta chain is a stray read, so its frequency means little. This chain links TRBV20-1 with TRBJ1-1, with a tentative D call TRBD1 (5 bases). The germline CDR1 and CDR2 sequences are DFQATT and SNEGSKA (reference sequence). V lost 2 bases and J lost 1, with 11 bases in between. This CDR3 comprises 14 residues. In DNA form, the CDR3 reads TGCAGTGCTAGAATAGGAGGGGCGAACACTGAAGCTTTCTTT. Encoded protein: CSARIGGANTEAFF.

This clonotype was seen many times. With the library built for alpha chains, this beta chain is off target and its frequency is not meaningful. The chain joins TRBV10-3 to TRBJ2-3, with a weak D call TRBD1 (6 bases). The CDR3 covers 14 residues. V lost 3 bases to trimming and J lost 0 bases, with 7 bases between them. Germline CDR1 reads ENHRY; CDR2 reads SYGVKD. For the CDR3, the DNA is TGTGCCATCAGTGACGGACAGAGCACAGATACGCAGTATTTT. Its translation: CAISDGQSTDTQYF.

This clonotype was counted ten times or more. As an off-target read in a library built for alpha chains, this beta chain has a frequency of little significance. This chain joins TRBV7-9 and TRBJ2-7; no clear D gene. V was clipped by 1 base and J by 3 bases, with 22 bases between them. The CDR3 is made up of 18 amino acids. Germline CDR1 is SEHNR and CDR2 is FQNEAQ (reference sequence). This CDR3 is CASSLGFRWQRGNYEQYF. In DNA, the CDR3 is TGTGCCAGCAGCTTAGGTTTTCGGTGGCAGCGAGGTAACTACGAGCAGTACTTC. The full variable domain, its missing parts supplied by reference TRBV7-9 and TRBJ2-7, is DTGVSQNPRHKITKRGQNVTFRCDPISEHNRLYWYRQTLGQGPEFLTYFQNEAQLEKSRLLSDRFSAERPKGSFSTLEIQRTEQGDSAMYLCASSLGFRWQRGNYEQYFGPGTRLTVT.

This clonotype was seen at least ten times. Because the library targeted alpha chains, this beta chain is an off-target read whose size means little. The rearrangement links TRBV2 to TRBJ2-2; D unclear. CDR1 is SNHLY, CDR2 FYNNEI, per germline. This CDR3 is 15 amino acids long. V was cut by 4 bases and J by 0 bases, with 9 bases left in between. CDR3 sequence: CASSGARPNTGELFF. CDR3 bases: TGTGCCAGCAGTGGGGCCAGGCCGAACACCGGGGAGCTGTTTTTT.

As to this clonotype: The library was prepared for alpha chains; this beta chain is a stray read, so its frequency means little. CDR3 in DNA: TGTGCCAGCAGCTGGGGGTCCACAGATACGCAGTATTTT. Its protein is CASSWGSTDTQYF. The chain links TRBV7-9 to TRBJ2-3, with D perhaps being TRBD1 or TRBD2 (5 bases each). Germline-derived CDR1 and CDR2 are SEHNR and FQNEAQ (reference sequence). Trimming pared 4 bases from V and 2 bases from J, leaving 7 bases between. The CDR3 contains 13 residues. Looking up the rest from reference TRBV7-9 and TRBJ2-3 gives the full variable domain: DTGVSQNPRHKITKRGQNVTFRCDPISEHNRLYWYRQTLGQGPEFLTYFQNEAQLEKSRLLSDRFSAERPKGSFSTLEIQRTEQGDSAMYLCASSWGSTDTQYFGPGTRLTVL.

This clonotype was observed at least ten times. In a library made to pick up alpha chains, this beta chain is a stray read with a size that means little. The gene calls are TRBV10-3 and TRBJ1-5; D may be TRBD1 (5 bases). There are 13 residues in the CDR3. V lost 6 bases and J lost 3, with 9 bases in between. Germline values: CDR1 ENHRY, CDR2 SYGVKD. The CDR3 loop reads CAIRGGPNQPQHF. The CDR3 coding sequence is TGTGCCATCAGGGGGGGACCCAATCAGCCCCAGCATTTT.

In its sample, this clonotype was seen many times. This beta chain was picked up by a library intended for alpha chains and is off target, so its count carries little meaning. The DNA of the CDR3 is TGTGCCAGCAGCCGAACCCCACAGGGTGGCAATCAGCCCCAGCATTTT. This encodes CASSRTPQGGNQPQHF. This chain links TRBV7-2 with TRBJ1-5; D may be TRBD1 (6 bases). Trimming removed 5 bases from V and 2 bases from J, with 16 bases in between. CDR3 length: 16 amino acids. Germline V gene lookup returns CDR1 SGHTA and CDR2 FQGNSA. The full variable domain, in which reference TRBV7-2 and TRBJ1-5 provide the parts outside the CDR3, is GAGVSQSPSNKVTEKGKDVELRCDPISGHTALYWYRQSLGQGLEFLIYFQGNSAPDKSGLPSDRFSAERTGGSVSTLTIQRTQQEDSAVYLCASSRTPQGGNQPQHFGDGTRLSIL.